The entry below gives a single TCR beta chain sequence along with its context. Mismatch with germline at one junction end may stem from a read error. The sample comes from a study of blood T cell repertoires in COVID-19. Whole-study context: COVID-19 samples, acute and convalescent, were from the United States, Italy and Spain.

Profiled with immunoSEQ multiplex PCR; TCRdb holds only in-frame clones, not every one. The profile shows fewer than 200,000 clones, about 85% of them singletons. The CDR3 length is 15 residues. CDR1 and CDR2 from the germline V gene are SSHAT and FNYEAQ (reference sequence). This TCR was recovered from a man aged 60-69 years who had recovered from COVID-19. The sample was peripheral blood. This chain joins TRBV7-7 and TRBJ2-5, with 10 bases matching TRBD2. The chain's CDR3 is CASSFERGGSETQYF. The CDR3 DNA reads as TGTGCTAGCAGCTTTGAGCGGGGGGGATCGGAGACCCAGTACTTC.